Sequencing of this T cell receptor (beta chain) was carried out in a study of T cell repertoires in cytomegalovirus infection. Study context: Shared public TCR beta signatures pointed to both CMV infection and a matching HLA type.

TCRdb re-derived calls from the reads in MiXCR, one entry per CDR3 protein. The data hold 750,000 to 900,000 distinct CDR3 sequences, with 25% to 35% observed a single time. J lost 5 bases, V lost 6 bases, and 6 bases had no gene match. Per germline, CDR1 LGHNT and CDR2 FRNRAP. This CDR3 has 13 residues. Worth noting for this clonotype: What it recognizes is unknown.

The material sequenced was cultured CD8+ T cells from PBMCs, taken from culture after CMV antigen stimulation. The V gene is TRBV12-5, the J gene TRBJ1-2; TRBD1 matches 7 bases. This clonotype was obtained from a human donor in good health (CMV status not recorded). Some clones in this sample may be carry-over from other donors' samples. CDR3 in amino acids: CASGPGQAYGYTF. For the CDR3, the DNA is TGTGCTAGTGGCCCCGGACAGGCTTATGGCTACACCTTC.